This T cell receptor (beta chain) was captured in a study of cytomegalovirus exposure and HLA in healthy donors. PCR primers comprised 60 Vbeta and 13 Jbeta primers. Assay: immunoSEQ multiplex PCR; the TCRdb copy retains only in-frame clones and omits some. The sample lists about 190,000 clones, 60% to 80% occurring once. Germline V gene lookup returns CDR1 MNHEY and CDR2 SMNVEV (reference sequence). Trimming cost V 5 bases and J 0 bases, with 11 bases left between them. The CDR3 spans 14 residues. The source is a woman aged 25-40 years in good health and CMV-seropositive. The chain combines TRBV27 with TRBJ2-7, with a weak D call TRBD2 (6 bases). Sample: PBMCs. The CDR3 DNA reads TGTGCCAGCAGTACAGACGGGAGCTCCTACGAGCAGTACTTC. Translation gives CASSTDGSSYEQYF.